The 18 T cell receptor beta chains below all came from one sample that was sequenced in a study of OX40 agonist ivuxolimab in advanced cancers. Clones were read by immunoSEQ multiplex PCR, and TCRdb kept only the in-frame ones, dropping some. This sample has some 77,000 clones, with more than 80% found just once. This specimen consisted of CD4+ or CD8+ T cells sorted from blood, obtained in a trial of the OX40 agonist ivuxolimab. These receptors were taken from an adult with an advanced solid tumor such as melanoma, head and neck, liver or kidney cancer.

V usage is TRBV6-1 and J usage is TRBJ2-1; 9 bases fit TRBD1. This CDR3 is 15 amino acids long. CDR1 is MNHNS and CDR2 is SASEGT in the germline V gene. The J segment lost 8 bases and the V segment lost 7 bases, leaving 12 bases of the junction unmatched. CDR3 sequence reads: CASKPGTGRVDEQFF. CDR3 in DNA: TGTGCCAGCAAGCCCGGGACAGGGAGGGTCGATGAGCAGTTCTTC.

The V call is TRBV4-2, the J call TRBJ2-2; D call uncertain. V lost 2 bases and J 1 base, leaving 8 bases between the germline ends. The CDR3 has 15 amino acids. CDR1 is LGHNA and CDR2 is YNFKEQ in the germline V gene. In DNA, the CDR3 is TGTGCCAGCAGCCAAAGAACCAGGAACACCGGGGAGCTGTTTTTT. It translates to CASSQRTRNTGELFF.

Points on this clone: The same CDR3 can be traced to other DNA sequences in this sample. Written as DNA, the CDR3 is TGTGCCAGCAGCTTGGGACTAGCGGGACAAGAGACCCAGTACTTC. Its translation is CASSLGLAGQETQYF. V is TRBV11-3 and J is TRBJ2-5, with 13 nucleotides matching TRBD2. Germline CDR1 SGHNT, CDR2 YENEEA. This CDR3 has 15 amino acids. V trimming: 3 bases; J trimming: 2 bases; junction bases outside the gene matches: 0.

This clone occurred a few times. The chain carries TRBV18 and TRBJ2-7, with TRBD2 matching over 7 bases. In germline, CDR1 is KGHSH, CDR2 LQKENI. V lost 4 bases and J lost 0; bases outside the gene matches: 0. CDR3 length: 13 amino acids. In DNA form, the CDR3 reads TGTGCCAGCTCACGGGAGGGCTCCTACGAGCAGTACTTC. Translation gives CASSREGSYEQYF.

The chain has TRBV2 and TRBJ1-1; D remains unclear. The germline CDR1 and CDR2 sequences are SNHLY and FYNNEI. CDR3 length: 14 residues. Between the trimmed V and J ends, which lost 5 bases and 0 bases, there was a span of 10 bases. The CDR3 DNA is TGTGCCAGCAGTTCACGTGGGGTGAACACTGAAGCTTTCTTT. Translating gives CASSSRGVNTEAFF.

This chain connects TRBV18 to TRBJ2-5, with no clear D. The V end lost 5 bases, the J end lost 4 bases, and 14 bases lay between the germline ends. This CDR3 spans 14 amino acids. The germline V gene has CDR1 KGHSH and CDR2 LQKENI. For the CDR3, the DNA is TGTGCCAGCTCAACGCAACGGGTGGCAGAGACCCAGTACTTC. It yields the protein CASSTQRVAETQYF. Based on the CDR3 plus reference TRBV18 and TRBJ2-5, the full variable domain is NAGVMQNPRHLVRRRGQEARLRCSPMKGHSHVYWYRQLPEEGLKFMVYLQKENIIDESGMPKERFSAEFPKEGPSILRIQQVVRGDSAAYFCASSTQRVAETQYFGPGTRLLVL.

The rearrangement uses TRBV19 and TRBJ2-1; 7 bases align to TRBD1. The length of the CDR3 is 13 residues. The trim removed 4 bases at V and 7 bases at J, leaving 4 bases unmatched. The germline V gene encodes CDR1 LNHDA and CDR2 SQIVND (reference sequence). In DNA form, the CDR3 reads TGTGCCAGTAGTACCCGGGACAGTAATGAGCAGTTCTTC. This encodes CASSTRDSNEQFF.

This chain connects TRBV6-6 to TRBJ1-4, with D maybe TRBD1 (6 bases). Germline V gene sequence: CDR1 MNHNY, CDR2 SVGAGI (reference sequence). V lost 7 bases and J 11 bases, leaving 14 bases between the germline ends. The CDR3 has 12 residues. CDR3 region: CASKGDMGKLFF. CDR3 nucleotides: TGTGCCAGCAAAGGGGACATGGGTAAACTGTTTTTT.

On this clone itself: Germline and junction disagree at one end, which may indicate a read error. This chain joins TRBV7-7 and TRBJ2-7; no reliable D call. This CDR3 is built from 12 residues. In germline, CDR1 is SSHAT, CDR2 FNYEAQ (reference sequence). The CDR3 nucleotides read TGTGCTAGCAGCCCCCGTCCGGACGAGCAGTACTTC. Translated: CASSPRPDEQYF. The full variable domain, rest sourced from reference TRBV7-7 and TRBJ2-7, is GAGVSQSPRYKVTKRGQDVTLRCDPISSHATLYWYQQALGQGPEFLTYFNYEAQPDKSGLPSDRFSAERPEGSISTLTIQRTEQRDSAMYRCASSPRPDEQYFGPGTRLTVT.

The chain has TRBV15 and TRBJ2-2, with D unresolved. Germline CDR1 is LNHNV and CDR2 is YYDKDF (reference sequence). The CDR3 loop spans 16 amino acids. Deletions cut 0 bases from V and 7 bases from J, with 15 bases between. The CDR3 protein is CATSREGPPRNGELFF. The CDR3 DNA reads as TGTGCCACCAGCAGAGAGGGCCCCCCGAGAAACGGGGAGCTGTTTTTT.

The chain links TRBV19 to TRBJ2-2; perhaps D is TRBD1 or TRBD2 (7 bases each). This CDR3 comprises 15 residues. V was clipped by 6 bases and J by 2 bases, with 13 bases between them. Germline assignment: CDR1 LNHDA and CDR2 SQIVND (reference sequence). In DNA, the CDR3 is TGTGCCAGTAGAAGCGGGACAGTTAACACCGGGGAGCTGTTTTTT. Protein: CASRSGTVNTGELFF.

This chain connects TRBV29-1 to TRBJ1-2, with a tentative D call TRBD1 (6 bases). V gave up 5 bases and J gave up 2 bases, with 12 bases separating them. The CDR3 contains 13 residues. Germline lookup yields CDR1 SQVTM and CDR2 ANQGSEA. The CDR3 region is CSVWVGQNYGYTF. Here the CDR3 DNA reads TGCAGCGTTTGGGTTGGACAGAACTATGGCTACACCTTC.

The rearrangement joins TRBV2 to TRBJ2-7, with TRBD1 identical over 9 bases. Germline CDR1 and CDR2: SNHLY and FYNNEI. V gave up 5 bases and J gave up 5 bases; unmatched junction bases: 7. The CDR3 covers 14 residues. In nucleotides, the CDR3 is TGTGCCAGCAGTCCGGGACAGGGAAGCAACGAGCAGTACTTC. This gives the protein CASSPGQGSNEQYF.

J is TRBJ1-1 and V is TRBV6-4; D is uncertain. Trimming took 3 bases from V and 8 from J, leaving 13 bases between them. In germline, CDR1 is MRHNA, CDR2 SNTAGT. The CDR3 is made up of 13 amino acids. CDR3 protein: CASSDVEGTEAFF. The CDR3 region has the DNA TGTGCCAGCAGTGATGTAGAGGGTACAGAAGCTTTCTTT.

For the CDR3, the DNA is TGCAGTGCTAGAGAAACCGTGACCCAGTACTTC. This sequence encodes CSARETVTQYF. The chain joins TRBV20-1 to TRBJ2-5; D unclear. CDR3 size: 11 residues. With 0 bases removed from V and 7 bases from J, the gap between germline ends came to 6 bases. Per germline, CDR1 DFQATT and CDR2 SNEGSKA (reference sequence).

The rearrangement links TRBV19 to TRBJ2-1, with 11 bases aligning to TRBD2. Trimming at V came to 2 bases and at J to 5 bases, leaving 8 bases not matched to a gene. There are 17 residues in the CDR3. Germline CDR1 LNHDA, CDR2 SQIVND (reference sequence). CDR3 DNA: TGTGCCAGTAGTATATCGGATCTAGCGGGAGGCCACAATGAGCAGTTCTTC. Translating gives CASSISDLAGGHNEQFF.

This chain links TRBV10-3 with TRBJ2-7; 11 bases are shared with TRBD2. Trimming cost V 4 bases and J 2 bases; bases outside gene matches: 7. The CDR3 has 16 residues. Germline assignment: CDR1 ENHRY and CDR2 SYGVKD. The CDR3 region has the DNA TGTGCCATCAGTGGGTCCGGGACTAGCGGTACCTACGAGCAGTACTTC. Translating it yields CAISGSGTSGTYEQYF.

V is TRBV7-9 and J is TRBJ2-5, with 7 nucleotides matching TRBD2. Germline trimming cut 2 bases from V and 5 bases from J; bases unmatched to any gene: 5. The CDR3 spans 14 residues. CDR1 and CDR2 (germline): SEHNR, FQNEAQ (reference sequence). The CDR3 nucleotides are TGTGCCAGCAGCTTACCCACTAGCGTGGAGACCCAGTACTTC. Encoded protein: CASSLPTSVETQYF.